The 3 T cell receptor beta chains below were found in one sample sequenced in a study of T cell changes during pregnancy in multiple sclerosis. The protocol was immunoSEQ multiplex PCR, while the TCRdb copy is restricted to in-frame clones and leaves out a portion. Among around 21,000 clones listed, 85% to 90% were seen once. The sequenced sample was CD8+ T cells from peripheral blood mononuclear cells, obtained in the first trimester of pregnancy. These receptors were collected from a female donor with multiple sclerosis, enrolled in a pregnancy study.

The genes are TRBV9 and TRBJ2-1; 10 bases are a match to TRBD1. CDR1 and CDR2 from the germline V gene are SGDLS and YYNGEE. V lost 4 bases to trimming and J lost 5 bases; unmatched junction nucleotides: 18. The CDR3 length is 19 residues. CDR3 residues: CASSTGQGVSGGPNNEQFF. As DNA, the CDR3 is TGTGCCAGCAGCACCGGACAGGGGGTATCGGGAGGCCCCAACAATGAGCAGTTCTTC. Looking up the rest from reference TRBV9 and TRBJ2-1 gives the full variable domain: DSGVTQTPKHLITATGQRVTLRCSPRSGDLSVYWYQQSLDQGLQFLIQYYNGEERAKGNILERFSAQQFPDLHSELNLSSLELGDSALYFCASSTGQGVSGGPNNEQFFGPGTRLTVL.

The rearrangement joins TRBV4-1 to TRBJ1-2; D uncertain. The CDR3 is made up of 13 amino acids. CDR1 MGHRA and CDR2 YSYEKL come from the germline V gene. Trimming removed 0 bases from V and 1 base from J, with 3 bases in between. The CDR3 DNA reads as TGCGCCAGCAGCCAAGATAATAACTATGGCTACACCTTC. This sequence encodes CASSQDNNYGYTF.

This chain links TRBV10-2 with TRBJ2-1, with 12 bases that match TRBD2. Per germline, CDR1 WSHSY and CDR2 SAAADI. The CDR3 has 16 amino acids. J gave up 6 bases and V 2 bases, and 5 bases lay outside the gene matches. The CDR3 loop is CASSEETSGGLNEQFF. The CDR3 region has the DNA TGCGCCAGCAGTGAGGAGACTAGCGGGGGACTCAATGAGCAGTTCTTC.